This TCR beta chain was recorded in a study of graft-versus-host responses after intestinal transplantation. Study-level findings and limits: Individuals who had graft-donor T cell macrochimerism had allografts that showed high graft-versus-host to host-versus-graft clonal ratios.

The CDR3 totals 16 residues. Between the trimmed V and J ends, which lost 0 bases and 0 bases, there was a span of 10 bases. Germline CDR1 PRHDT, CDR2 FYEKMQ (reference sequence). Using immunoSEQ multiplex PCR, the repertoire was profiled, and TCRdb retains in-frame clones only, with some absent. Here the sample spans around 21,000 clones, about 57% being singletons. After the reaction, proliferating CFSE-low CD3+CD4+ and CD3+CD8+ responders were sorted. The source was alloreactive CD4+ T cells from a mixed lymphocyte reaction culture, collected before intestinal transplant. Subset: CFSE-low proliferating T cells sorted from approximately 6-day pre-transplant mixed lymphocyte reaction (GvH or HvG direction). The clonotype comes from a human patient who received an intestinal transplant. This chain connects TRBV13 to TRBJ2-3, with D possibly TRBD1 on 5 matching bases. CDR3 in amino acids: CASSLGTVPSTDTQYF. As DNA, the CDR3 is TGTGCCAGCAGCTTAGGGACAGTTCCTAGCACAGATACGCAGTATTTT.